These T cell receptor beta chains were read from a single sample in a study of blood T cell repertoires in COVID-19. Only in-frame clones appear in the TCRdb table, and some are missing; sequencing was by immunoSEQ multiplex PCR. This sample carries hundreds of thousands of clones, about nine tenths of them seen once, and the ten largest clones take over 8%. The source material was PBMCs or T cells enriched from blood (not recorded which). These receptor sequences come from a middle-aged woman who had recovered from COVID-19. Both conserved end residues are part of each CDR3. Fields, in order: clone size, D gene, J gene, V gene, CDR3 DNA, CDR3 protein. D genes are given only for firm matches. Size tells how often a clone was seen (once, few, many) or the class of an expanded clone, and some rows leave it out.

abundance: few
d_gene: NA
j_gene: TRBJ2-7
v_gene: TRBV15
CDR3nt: TGTGCCACCAGACATAAGGGGTCCTACGAGCAGTACTTC
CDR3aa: CATRHKGSYEQYF

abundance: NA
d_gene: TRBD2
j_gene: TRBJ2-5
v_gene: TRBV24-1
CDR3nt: TGTGCCACCAGTGACCGGTCGACTAGCGGGGACTCGGAGACCCAGTACTTC
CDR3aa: CATSDRSTSGDSETQYF

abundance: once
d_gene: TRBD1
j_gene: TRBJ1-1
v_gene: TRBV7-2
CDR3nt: TGTGCCAGCAGCTTAGGCAGGGGGGCCACTGAAGCTTTCTTT
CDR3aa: CASSLGRGATEAFF

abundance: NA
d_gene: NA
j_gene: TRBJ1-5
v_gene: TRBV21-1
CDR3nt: TGTGCCAGCAGCAAACCTGGGCAGCCCCCCGGGAATAGCAATCAGCCCCAGCATTTT
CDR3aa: CASSKPGQPPGNSNQPQHF

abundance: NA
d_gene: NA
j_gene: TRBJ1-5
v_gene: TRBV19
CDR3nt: TGTGCCAGTAGTATAGCAGGGTATGATAGCAATCAGCCCCAGCATTTT
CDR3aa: CASSIAGYDSNQPQHF

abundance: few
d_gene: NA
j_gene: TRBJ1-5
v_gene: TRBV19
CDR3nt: TGTGCCAGCGCCTACGGGGGGCCCCAGCATTTT
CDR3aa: CASAYGGPQHF

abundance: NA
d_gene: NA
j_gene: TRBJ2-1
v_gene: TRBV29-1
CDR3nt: TGCAGCGTTGAAGGCCTGGAGGGCAAGCGGGAGCAGTTCTTC
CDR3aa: CSVEGLEGKREQFF

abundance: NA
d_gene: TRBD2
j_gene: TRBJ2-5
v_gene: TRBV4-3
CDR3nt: TGCGCCAGCAGCCAAGATGACGGTGGACTAGCGGGGACCCAGTACTTC
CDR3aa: CASSQDDGGLAGTQYF

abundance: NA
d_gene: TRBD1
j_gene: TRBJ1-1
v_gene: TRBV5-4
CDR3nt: TGTGCCAGCAACCCTGTAGTTGGGACAGGAGACACTGAAGCTTTCTTT
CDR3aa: CASNPVVGTGDTEAFF

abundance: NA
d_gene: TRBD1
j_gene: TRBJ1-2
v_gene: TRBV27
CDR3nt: TGTGCCAGCACTTTGGGACAGCCGAACCAGAAGGGCTATGGCTACACCTTC
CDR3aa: CASTLGQPNQKGYGYTF

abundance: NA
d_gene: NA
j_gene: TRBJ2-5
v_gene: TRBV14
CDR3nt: TGTGCCAGCGGGGAACTAGGCCGGGAGACCCAGTACTTC
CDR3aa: CASGELGRETQYF

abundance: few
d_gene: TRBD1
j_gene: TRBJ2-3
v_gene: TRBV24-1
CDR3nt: TGTGCCACCAGTAAAGACAGGGTCACAGATACGCAGTATTTT
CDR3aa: CATSKDRVTDTQYF

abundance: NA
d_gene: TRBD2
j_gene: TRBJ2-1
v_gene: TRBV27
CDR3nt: TGTGCCAGCAGTTTAGTGGGAGGGCCCTCCTACAATGAGCAGTTCTTC
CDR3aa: CASSLVGGPSYNEQFF